This TCR beta chain was recorded in a study of PD-1 blockade in classical Hodgkin lymphoma. This clone has just one count. Germline assignment: CDR1 ENHRY and CDR2 SYGVKD. The length of the CDR3 is 18 residues. Unmatched junction bases numbered 5, after V lost 1 base and J lost 3 bases. With no exception, relapse followed autologous stem cell transplantation in all patients, and brentuximab vedotin exposure varied. The repertoire was sequenced with immunoSEQ multiplex PCR; TCRdb's copy has only in-frame clones and lacks some. The table records approximately 160,000 clones, around 84% of them present only once.

The source was peripheral blood mononuclear cells (PBMCs), collected before the second cycle of nivolumab. The source is a human donor with classical Hodgkin lymphoma. The chain has TRBV10-3 and TRBJ2-3, with TRBD2 matching over 15 bases. CDR3 residues: CAISEFTGTSGRTDTQYF. CDR3 sequence (DNA): TGTGCCATCAGTGAGTTTACCGGGACTAGCGGGAGGACAGATACGCAGTATTTT.